The rows below give T cell receptor beta chains drawn from one sample of a study of a mutant IDH1 vaccine in newly diagnosed glioma. Their antigens are not known. TCRdb's copy holds only in-frame clones and misses some; the assay was immunoSEQ multiplex PCR. The data hold over 25,000 clones, with roughly 87% observed a single time. Sequencing was performed on peripheral blood mononuclear cells (PBMCs), taken from a glioma patient whose treatment included an IDH1 peptide vaccine. These receptors came from a woman between 35 and 50 years old with glioma. Some clones in this sample may be carry-over from other donors' samples. CDR3s include the opening cysteine and the closing phenylalanine or tryptophan. A D gene is named only where the DNA matches it firmly. The listing skips clone size in some rows; elsewhere it reads once, few, many or a size class.

J,size,V,D,CDR3,DNA
TRBJ2-4,NA,TRBV5-1,TRBD2,CASSFSLTSGKNIQYF,TGCGCCAGCAGCTTTTCGTTGACTAGCGGAAAAAACATTCAGTACTTC
TRBJ1-5,NA,TRBV15,TRBD1,CATTRDRRNQPQHF,TGTGCCACCACCAGGGACAGGAGAAATCAGCCCCAGCATTTT
TRBJ1-2,once,TRBV5-4,NA,CASSLGQGPRYGYTF,TGTGCCAGCAGCTTGGGTCAGGGCCCTCGGTATGGCTACACCTTC
TRBJ1-4,NA,TRBV7-9,NA,CASTYDGGTWKLFF,TGTGCCAGCACCTACGACGGGGGGACGTGGAAACTGTTTTTT
TRBJ1-5,NA,TRBV19,NA,CASSWASNQPQHF,TGTGCCAGTTCTTGGGCTAGCAATCAGCCCCAGCATTTT
TRBJ2-7,NA,TRBV29-1,TRBD1,CSVEDFDREGSMEQYF,TGCAGCGTTGAAGATTTTGACAGGGAAGGATCAATGGAGCAGTACTTC
TRBJ2-1,NA,TRBV7-9,NA,CASSFTITGGAYNEQFF,TGTGCCAGCAGCTTTACAATAACAGGGGGGGCCTACAATGAGCAGTTCTTC
TRBJ1-5,NA,TRBV19,NA,CASKPGWTDQPQHF,TGTGCCAGTAAGCCAGGGTGGACTGATCAGCCCCAGCATTTT
TRBJ2-7,NA,TRBV27,NA,CASSRINSYEQYF,TGTGCCAGCAGTCGGATAAACTCCTACGAGCAGTACTTC
TRBJ1-3,NA,TRBV15,NA,CATTEGGVSGNTIYF,TGTGCCACCACCGAGGGGGGTGTCTCTGGAAACACCATATATTTT
TRBJ1-1,once,TRBV21-1,NA,CASSGWNTEAFF,TGTGCCAGCAGTGGGTGGAACACTGAAGCTTTCTTT
TRBJ1-1,NA,TRBV23-1,NA,CASRRRRVDTEAFF,TGCGCCAGCAGGCGTCGAAGGGTAGACACTGAAGCTTTCTTT
TRBJ1-5,NA,TRBV7-9,NA,CASSLGGQGNGQPQHF,TGTGCCAGCAGCTTAGGAGGGCAGGGGAATGGTCAGCCCCAGCATTTT
TRBJ1-2,NA,TRBV2,NA,CASAVQGGGGYTF,TGTGCCAGCGCTGTACAAGGGGGAGGTGGCTACACCTTC
TRBJ2-7,few,TRBV6-6,NA,CASSYRRNYEQYF,TGTGCCAGCAGTTACCGGAGGAACTACGAGCAGTACTTC
TRBJ1-1,NA,TRBV6-5,NA,CASSYSLGGAAFF,TGTGCCAGCAGTTACTCTTTGGGGGGGGCGGCTTTCTTT
TRBJ1-1,NA,TRBV7-6,NA,CASSLLYREKAFF,TGTGCCAGCAGCTTACTTTACAGGGAGAAGGCTTTCTTT
TRBJ2-5,NA,TRBV28,TRBD2,CASSLAGLGETQYF,TGTGCCAGCAGTCTAGCGGGGCTGGGGGAGACCCAGTACTTC
TRBJ2-2,NA,TRBV7-3,NA,CASRFSRDSGAGELFF,TGTGCCAGCAGATTTAGCCGTGACAGTGGGGCCGGGGAGCTGTTTTTT
TRBJ2-1,NA,TRBV6-1,TRBD2,CASSEAGGYNEQFF,TGTGCCAGCAGTGAAGCGGGGGGGTACAATGAGCAGTTCTTC
TRBJ2-2,NA,TRBV6-1,TRBD1,CASRLQGSNTGELFF,TGTGCCAGCAGGCTACAGGGGTCGAACACCGGGGAGCTGTTTTTT
TRBJ2-1,NA,TRBV9,TRBD1,CASGTGDEQFF,TGTGCCAGCGGGACAGGCGATGAGCAGTTCTTC
TRBJ2-2,NA,TRBV7-8,TRBD2,CASRELAGVAGELFF,TGTGCCAGCCGTGAATTGGCGGGAGTTGCCGGGGAGCTGTTTTTT
TRBJ1-4,NA,TRBV14,NA,CASSRGNTGNLFF,TGTGCCAGCAGCCGTGGGAACACAGGAAACCTGTTTTTT